This TCR beta chain comes out of a study of CD8+ T cells in alopecia areata. Study-wide results and caveats: Scalp lesions, especially in alopecia totalis/universalis, had higher clonality than normal scalp.

The authors extracted RNA and reverse transcribed it into cDNA as the sequencing template. TCRdb's table, derived via immunoSEQ multiplex PCR, lists solely in-frame clones and lacks some. Here the sample spans some 80,000 clones, roughly 66% being singletons. Treatment in this sample: oral pan-JAK inhibitor, 5-10 mg twice daily. This clone is labeled as medium-sized. Its antigen is not identified. The sequence was obtained from a human donor with alopecia areata. The material sequenced was CD8+ T cells sorted from blood, taken at week 24, from a patient treated with tofacitinib.

In DNA form, the CDR3 reads TGTGCCAGCAGCTCTACCACGGTTCCGCCCTACGAGCAGTACTTC. It yields the protein CASSSTTVPPYEQYF. V is TRBV7-2 and J is TRBJ2-7; D is uncertain. This CDR3 is built from 15 residues. Trimming left V 4 bases short and J 2 bases short, with 15 bases between. Germline CDR1 reads SGHTA; CDR2 reads FQGNSA. Looking up the rest from reference TRBV7-2 and TRBJ2-7 gives the full variable domain: GAGVSQSPSNKVTEKGKDVELRCDPISGHTALYWYRQSLGQGLEFLIYFQGNSAPDKSGLPSDRFSAERTGGSVSTLTIQRTQQEDSAVYLCASSSTTVPPYEQYFGPGTRLTVT.